Below, 14 T cell receptor beta chains from the same sample are listed, as sequenced in a study of OX40 agonist ivuxolimab in advanced cancers. Repertoires were generated with immunoSEQ multiplex PCR, while TCRdb's copy carries only in-frame clones and drops some. The table lists fewer than 80,000 clones, approximately 81% of them singletons. Sequenced material: CD4+ or CD8+ T cells sorted from blood, taken in a trial of the OX40 agonist ivuxolimab. Receptor source: an adult with an advanced solid tumor such as melanoma, head and neck, liver or kidney cancer.

The chain is built from TRBV7-6 and TRBJ1-5; no clear D. Trimming removed 1 base from V and 7 bases from J, with 11 bases in between. The germline CDR1 and CDR2 sequences are SGHVS and FNYEAQ. There are 14 residues in the CDR3. The CDR3 loop reads CASSLGSAGQPQHF. CDR3 nucleotide sequence: TGTGCCAGCAGCTTAGGATCCGCGGGGCAGCCCCAGCATTTT.

The chain carries TRBV10-3 and TRBJ2-7; 7 bases agree with TRBD2. The J segment lost 0 bases and the V segment lost 6 bases, leaving 8 bases of the junction unmatched. The CDR3 has 15 amino acids. Germline V gene sequence: CDR1 ENHRY, CDR2 SYGVKD. CDR3 sequence reads: CAISGSGVSSYEQYF. The CDR3 nucleotides are TGTGCCATCAGCGGAAGCGGGGTGAGCTCCTACGAGCAGTACTTC.

The chain has TRBV7-8 and TRBJ1-1; D call uncertain. The CDR3 has 13 residues. CDR1 and CDR2 (germline): SGHVS, FQNEAQ. The V end lost 5 bases, the J end lost 7 bases, and 14 bases lay between the germline ends. The CDR3 region has the DNA TGTGCCAGCAGCCTAGAGGTAGGCCTTGAAGCTTTCTTT. Its protein product is CASSLEVGLEAFF.

A note on this clone: One end of the junction does not line up with germline, which may come from a read error. The chain is built from TRBV6-1 and TRBJ2-2, with D perhaps TRBD2 (6 bases). Germline CDR1 reads MNHNS; CDR2 reads SASEGT. The CDR3 is made up of 15 amino acids. CDR3: CASSALTRGAGEPFF. DNA for the CDR3: TGTGCCAGCAGTGCTTTGACTAGAGGGGCCGGGGAGCCGTTTTTT.

The chain recombines TRBV18 with TRBJ1-2; 8 bases map to TRBD1. CDR1 is KGHSH and CDR2 is LQKENI in the germline V gene. V was pared by 2 bases and J by 7 bases, with 9 bases of the junction left unmatched. The CDR3 extends over 15 amino acids. CDR3 bases: TGTGCCAGCTCACCATGGAGTCAGGGGGCTACTGGCTACACCTTC. Protein product: CASSPWSQGATGYTF.

The V call is TRBV25-1, the J call TRBJ1-1, with no clear D. Trimming shortened V by 8 bases and J by 6 bases, and 19 bases separated the two germline ends. The CDR3 loop spans 14 amino acids. Germline assignment: CDR1 MGHDK and CDR2 SYGVNS. The CDR3 nucleotides are TGTGCCAGCGCTGACCCCTTTGGTTGGTCTGAAGCTTTCTTT. This encodes CASADPFGWSEAFF. The variable domain in full, with the rest retrieved from reference TRBV25-1 and TRBJ1-1, is EADIYQTPRYLVIGTGKKITLECSQTMGHDKMYWYQQDPGMELHLIHYSYGVNSTEKGDLSSESTVSRIRTEHFPLTLESARPSHTSQYLCASADPFGWSEAFFGQGTRLTVV.

The rearrangement joins TRBV6-6 to TRBJ2-7; the D gene is possibly TRBD2 (6 bases). With 7 bases removed from V and 7 bases from J, the gap between germline ends came to 17 bases. The CDR3 totals 13 residues. The germline CDR1 and CDR2 sequences are MNHNY and SVGAGI (reference sequence). CDR3 nucleotides: TGTGCCAGCACCCACAGTCCCGGAGGGGAGCAGTACTTC. As protein: CASTHSPGGEQYF.

The gene calls are TRBV5-8 and TRBJ2-7, with D maybe TRBD1 (7 bases). The CDR3 is made up of 16 amino acids. The germline V gene has CDR1 SGHTS and CDR2 YDEGEE. V was cut by 1 base and J by 3 bases, with 17 bases left in between. In DNA, the CDR3 is TGTGCCAGCAGCTTGCGGAGGACAGGAGGGGACTACGAGCAGTACTTC. It codes for CASSLRRTGGDYEQYF. Variable domain in full (rest from reference TRBV5-8 and TRBJ2-7): EAGVTQSPTHLIKTRGQQATLRCSPISGHTSVYWYQQALGLGLQFLLWYDEGEERNRGNFPPRFSGRQFPNYSSELNVNALELEDSALYLCASSLRRTGGDYEQYFGPGTRLTVT.

The chain employs TRBV11-2 and TRBJ1-2; 8 bases fit TRBD1. V gave up 3 bases and J gave up 4 bases; unmatched junction bases: 1. This CDR3 is built from 13 residues. Germline assignment: CDR1 SGHAT and CDR2 FQNNGV. The CDR3 DNA reads TGTGCCAGCAGCTTGGGGACAGGCTATGGCTACACCTTC. It translates to CASSLGTGYGYTF.

The V and J genes are TRBV5-4 and TRBJ2-1; 14 bases agree with TRBD2. The CDR3 sequence is 15 residues long. CDR1 and CDR2 (germline): SGHNT, YYREEE (reference sequence). J lost 8 bases, V lost 4 bases, and 5 bases had no gene match. The CDR3 DNA reads as TGTGCCAGCAGCGTGACTAGCGGGAGGGTAGATGAGCAGTTCTTC. Its translation is CASSVTSGRVDEQFF.

The chain recombines TRBV5-4 with TRBJ2-5; possible D gene TRBD2, 5 bases. Near its end, the DNA agrees better with TRBJ2-7, so the J call may be wrong. The CDR3 length is 14 residues. Germline V gene lookup returns CDR1 SGHNT and CDR2 YYREEE (reference sequence). In DNA form, the CDR3 reads TGTGCCAGAGGAACGGGGTACCTGATCCACGAGCAGTACTTC. Amino acids: CARGTGYLIHEQYF.

This clone was found once. The V gene is TRBV19, the J gene TRBJ2-7; the match to TRBD1 covers 7 bases. Trimming removed 4 bases from V and 2 bases from J; junction bases left unmatched: 17. Germline values: CDR1 LNHDA, CDR2 SQIVND (reference sequence). The length of the CDR3 is 18 residues. The CDR3: CASSTHTADRRRPYEQYF. CDR3 coding DNA: TGTGCCAGTAGTACCCACACCGCGGACAGGAGGCGCCCCTACGAGCAGTACTTC.

This clone appeared once. The V gene is TRBV7-9, the J gene TRBJ1-4, with TRBD1 matching 7 bases. Germline V gene sequence: CDR1 SEHNR, CDR2 FQNEAQ (reference sequence). The CDR3 totals 16 residues. V trimming: 1 base; J trimming: 4 bases; junction bases outside the gene matches: 6. The CDR3 region is CASSLDGGQFNEKLFF. For the CDR3, the DNA is TGTGCCAGCAGCTTAGATGGGGGACAGTTTAATGAAAAACTGTTTTTT. Full variable domain (remainder filled in from reference TRBV7-9 and TRBJ1-4): DTGVSQNPRHKITKRGQNVTFRCDPISEHNRLYWYRQTLGQGPEFLTYFQNEAQLEKSRLLSDRFSAERPKGSFSTLEIQRTEQGDSAMYLCASSLDGGQFNEKLFFGSGTQLSVL.

CDR3 sequence (DNA): TGTGCCAGCAGTGCGGCGGGGGGATACAATGAGCAGTTCTTC. This sequence encodes CASSAAGGYNEQFF. The chain uses TRBV6-5 and TRBJ2-1, with 8 positions matching TRBD2. The CDR3 has 14 residues. CDR1 is MNHEY, CDR2 SVGAGI, per germline. Trimming cost V 5 bases and J 4 bases; bases outside gene matches: 4.